The present T cell receptor (beta chain) was sequenced within a study of response to subunit inactivated influenza vaccine. The study, taken as a whole, reports: Each seasonal influenza vaccination recruits few new T cells, the authors suggested.

TCRdb re-derived calls from the RT-PCR reads in MiXCR, one entry per CDR3 protein. This table has about 700,000 distinct CDR3 sequences, about 15% appearing once. CDR1 is SGHAT and CDR2 is FQDESV in the germline V gene (reference sequence). With V trimmed by 1 base and J by 2 bases, 8 bases remained unmatched. The CDR3 consists of 17 residues. About this clonotype itself: Its antigen is still unknown.

Sequenced material: PBMCs from blood, taken roughly 12 days after vaccination. V is TRBV11-1 and J is TRBJ2-1; TRBD2 matches 7 bases. The source is a man in his fifties who received an inactivated influenza vaccine. The CDR3: CASSLGGGRSTYNEQFF. The CDR3 DNA follows: TGTGCCAGCAGCTTAGGCGGGGGACGAAGCACCTACAATGAGCAGTTCTTC.